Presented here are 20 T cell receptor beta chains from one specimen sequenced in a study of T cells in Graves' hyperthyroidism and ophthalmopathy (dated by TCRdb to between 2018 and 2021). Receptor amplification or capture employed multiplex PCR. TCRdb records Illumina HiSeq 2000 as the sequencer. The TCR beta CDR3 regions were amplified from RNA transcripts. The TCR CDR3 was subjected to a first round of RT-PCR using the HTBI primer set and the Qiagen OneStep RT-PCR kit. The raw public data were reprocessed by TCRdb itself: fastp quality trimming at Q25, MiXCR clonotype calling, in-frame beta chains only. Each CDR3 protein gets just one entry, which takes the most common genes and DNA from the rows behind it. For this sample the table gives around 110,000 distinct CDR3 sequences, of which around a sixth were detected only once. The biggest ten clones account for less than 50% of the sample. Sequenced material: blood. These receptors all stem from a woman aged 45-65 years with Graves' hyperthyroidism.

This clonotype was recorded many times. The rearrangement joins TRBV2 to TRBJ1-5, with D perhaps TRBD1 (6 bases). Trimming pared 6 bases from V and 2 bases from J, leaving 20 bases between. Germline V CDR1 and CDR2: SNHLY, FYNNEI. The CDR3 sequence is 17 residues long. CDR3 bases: TGTGCCAGCAGCTCAGGGGAGGGTATTAGGGGCAATCAGCCCCAGCATTTT. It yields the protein CASSSGEGIRGNQPQHF.

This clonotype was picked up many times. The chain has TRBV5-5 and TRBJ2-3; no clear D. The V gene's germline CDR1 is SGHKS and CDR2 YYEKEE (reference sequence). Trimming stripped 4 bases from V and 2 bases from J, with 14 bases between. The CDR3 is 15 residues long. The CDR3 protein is CASSPLVALTDTQYF. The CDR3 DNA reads TGTGCCAGCAGCCCCCTGGTGGCCCTCACAGATACGCAGTATTTT.

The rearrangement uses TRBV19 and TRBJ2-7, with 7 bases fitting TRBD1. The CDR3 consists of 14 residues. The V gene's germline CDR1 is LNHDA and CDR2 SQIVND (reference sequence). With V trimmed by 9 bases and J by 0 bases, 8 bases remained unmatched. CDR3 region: CASADRALSYEQYF. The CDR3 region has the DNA TGTGCCAGCGCCGACAGGGCCCTCTCCTACGAGCAGTACTTC. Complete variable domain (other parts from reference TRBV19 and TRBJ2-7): DGGITQSPKYLFRKEGQNVTLSCEQNLNHDAMYWYRQDPGQGLRLIYYSQIVNDFQKGDIAEGYSVSREKKESFPLTVTSAQKNPTAFYLCASADRALSYEQYFGPGTRLTVT.

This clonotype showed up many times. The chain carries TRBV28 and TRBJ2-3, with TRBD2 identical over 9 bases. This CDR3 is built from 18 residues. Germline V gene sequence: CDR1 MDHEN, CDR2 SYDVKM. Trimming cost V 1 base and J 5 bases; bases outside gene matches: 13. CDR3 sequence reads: CASSLSGLAKKGQDTQYF. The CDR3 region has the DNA TGTGCCAGCAGTTTATCGGGACTAGCTAAAAAAGGGCAAGATACGCAGTATTTT.

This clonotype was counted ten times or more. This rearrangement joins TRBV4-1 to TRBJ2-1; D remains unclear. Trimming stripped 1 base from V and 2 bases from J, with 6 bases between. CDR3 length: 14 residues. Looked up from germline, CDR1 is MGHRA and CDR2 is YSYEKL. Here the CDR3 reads CASSQVATYNEQFF. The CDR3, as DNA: TGCGCCAGCAGCCAAGTCGCAACCTACAATGAGCAGTTCTTC.

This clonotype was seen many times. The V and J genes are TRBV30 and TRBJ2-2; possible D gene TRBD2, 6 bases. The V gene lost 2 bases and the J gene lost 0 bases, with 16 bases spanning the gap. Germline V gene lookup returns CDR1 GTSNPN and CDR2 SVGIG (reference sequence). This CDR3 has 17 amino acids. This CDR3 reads CAWSRWEAASNTGELFF. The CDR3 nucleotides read TGTGCCTGGAGTAGGTGGGAGGCAGCATCGAACACCGGGGAGCTGTTTTTT. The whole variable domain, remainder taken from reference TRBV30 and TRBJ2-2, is SQTIHQWPATLVQPVGSPLSLECTVEGTSNPNLYWYRQAAGRGLQLLFYSVGIGQISSEVPQNLSASRPQDRQFILSSKKLLLSDSGFYLCAWSRWEAASNTGELFFGEGSRLTVL.

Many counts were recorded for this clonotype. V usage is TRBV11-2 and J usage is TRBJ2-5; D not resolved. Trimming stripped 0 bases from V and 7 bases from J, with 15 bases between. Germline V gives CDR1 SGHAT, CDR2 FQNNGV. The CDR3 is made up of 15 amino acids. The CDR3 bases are TGTGCCAGCAGCTTAGATTTTGCGGCCTTGGGGACCCAGTACTTC. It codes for CASSLDFAALGTQYF.

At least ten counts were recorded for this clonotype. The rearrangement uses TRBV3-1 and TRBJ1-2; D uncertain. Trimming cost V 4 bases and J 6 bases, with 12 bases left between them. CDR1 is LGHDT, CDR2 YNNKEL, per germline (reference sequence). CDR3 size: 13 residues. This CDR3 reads CASSLSWADGYTF. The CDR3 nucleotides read TGTGCCAGCAGCCTTTCGTGGGCAGATGGCTACACCTTC.

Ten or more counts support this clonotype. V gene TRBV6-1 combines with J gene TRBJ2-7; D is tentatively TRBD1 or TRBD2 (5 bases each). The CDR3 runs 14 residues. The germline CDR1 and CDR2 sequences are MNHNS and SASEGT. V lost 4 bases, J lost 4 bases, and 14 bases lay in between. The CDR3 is CASSARDVLYEQYV. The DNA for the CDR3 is TGTGCCAGCAGTGCCCGGGACGTACTTTACGAGCAGTACGTC.

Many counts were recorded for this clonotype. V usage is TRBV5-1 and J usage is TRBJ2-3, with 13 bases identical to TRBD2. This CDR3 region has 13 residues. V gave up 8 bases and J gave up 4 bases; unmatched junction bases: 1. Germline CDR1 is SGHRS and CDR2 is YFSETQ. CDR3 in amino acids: CASGLAGADTQYF. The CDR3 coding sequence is TGCGCCAGTGGACTAGCGGGAGCAGATACGCAGTATTTT.

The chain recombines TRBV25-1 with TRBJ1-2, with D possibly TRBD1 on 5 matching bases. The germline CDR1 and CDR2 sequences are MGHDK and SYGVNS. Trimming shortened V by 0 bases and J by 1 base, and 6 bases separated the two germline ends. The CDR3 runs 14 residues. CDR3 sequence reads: CASSEYGGNYGYTF. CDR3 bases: TGTGCCAGCAGTGAATATGGGGGTAACTATGGCTACACCTTC.

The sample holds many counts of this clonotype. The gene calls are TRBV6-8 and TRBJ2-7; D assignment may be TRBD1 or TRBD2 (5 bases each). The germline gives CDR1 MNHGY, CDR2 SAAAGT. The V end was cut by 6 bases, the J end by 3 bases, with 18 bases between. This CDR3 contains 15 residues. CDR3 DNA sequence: TGTGCCAGCAGGCTCCGGGACGTCGGGCACTACGAGCAGTACGTC. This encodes CASRLRDVGHYEQYV.

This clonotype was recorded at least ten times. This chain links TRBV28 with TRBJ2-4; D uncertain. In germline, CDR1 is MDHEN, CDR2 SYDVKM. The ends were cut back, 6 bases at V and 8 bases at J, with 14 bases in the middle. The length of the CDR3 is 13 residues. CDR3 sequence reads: CASSLNFRDIQYF. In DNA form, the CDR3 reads TGTGCCAGCAGCCTCAACTTTAGGGACATTCAGTACTTC.

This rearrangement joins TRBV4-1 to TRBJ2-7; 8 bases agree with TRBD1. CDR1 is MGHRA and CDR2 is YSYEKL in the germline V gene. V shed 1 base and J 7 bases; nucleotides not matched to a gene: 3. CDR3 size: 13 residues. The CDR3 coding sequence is TGCGCCAGCAGCCAAGCTAGGACAGGGGAGCAGTACGTC. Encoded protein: CASSQARTGEQYV.

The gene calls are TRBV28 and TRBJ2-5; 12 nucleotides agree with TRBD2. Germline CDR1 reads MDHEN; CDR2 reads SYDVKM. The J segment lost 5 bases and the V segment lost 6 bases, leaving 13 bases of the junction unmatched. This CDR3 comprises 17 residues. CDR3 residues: CASSQTSGRYPSETQYF. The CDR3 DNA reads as TGTGCCAGCAGCCAGACTAGCGGGAGATATCCATCGGAGACCCAGTACTTC.

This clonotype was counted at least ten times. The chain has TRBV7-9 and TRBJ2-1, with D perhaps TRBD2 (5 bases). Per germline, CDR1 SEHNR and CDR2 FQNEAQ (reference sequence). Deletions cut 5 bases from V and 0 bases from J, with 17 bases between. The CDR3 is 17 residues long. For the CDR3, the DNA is TGTGCCAGCAGCCCGCCCCTCGGACTCCTCTCCTACAATGAGCAGTTCTTC. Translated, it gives CASSPPLGLLSYNEQFF.

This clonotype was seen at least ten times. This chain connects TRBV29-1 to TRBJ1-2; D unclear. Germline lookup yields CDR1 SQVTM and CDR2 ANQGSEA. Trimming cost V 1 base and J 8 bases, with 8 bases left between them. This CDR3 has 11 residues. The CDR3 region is CSVEGVLGYTF. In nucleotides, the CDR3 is TGCAGCGTTGAAGGAGTACTCGGCTACACCTTC.

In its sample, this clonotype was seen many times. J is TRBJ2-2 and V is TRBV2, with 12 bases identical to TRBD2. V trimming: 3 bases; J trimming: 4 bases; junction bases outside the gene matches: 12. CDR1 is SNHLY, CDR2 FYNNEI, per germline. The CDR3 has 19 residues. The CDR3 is CASSDPGLAGPEGTGELFF. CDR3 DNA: TGTGCCAGCAGTGATCCGGGACTAGCGGGCCCCGAGGGCACCGGGGAGCTGTTTTTT.

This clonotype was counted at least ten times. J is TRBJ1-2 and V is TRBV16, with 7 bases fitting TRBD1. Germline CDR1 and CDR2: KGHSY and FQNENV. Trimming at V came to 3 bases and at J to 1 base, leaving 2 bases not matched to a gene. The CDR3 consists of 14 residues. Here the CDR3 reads CASSHRQGNYGYTF. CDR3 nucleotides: TGTGCCAGCAGCCACAGACAGGGTAACTATGGCTACACCTTC.

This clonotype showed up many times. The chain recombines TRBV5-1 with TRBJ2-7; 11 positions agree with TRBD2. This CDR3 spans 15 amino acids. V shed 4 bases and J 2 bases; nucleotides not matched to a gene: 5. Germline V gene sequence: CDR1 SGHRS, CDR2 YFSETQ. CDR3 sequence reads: CASSPVAGGPYEQYF. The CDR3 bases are TGCGCCAGCAGCCCGGTAGCGGGAGGGCCCTACGAGCAGTACTTC.